This entry lists 10 T cell receptor beta chains sequenced from one sample in a study of CD8 T cells in ankylosing spondylitis. Study conclusions and caveats: What seemed typical of ankylosing spondylitis blood was a TCR beta motif built from 7 or 8 highly homologous variants.

TCRdb analysed the 5' RACE reads with MiXCR anew, one entry per CDR3 protein. This table holds fewer than 750,000 distinct CDR3 sequences, around a fifth found once. Their specific antigens are unknown. The sequencing sample was made of blood, either unsorted or a sorted T cell fraction (not recorded which). The source is a male donor with ankylosing spondylitis.

This clonotype was detected only a few times. The chain is built from TRBV12-3 or TRBV12-4 and TRBJ2-1; no clear D. The germline V and J ends were trimmed by 7 bases and 6 bases, with 10 bases remaining between them. The CDR3 runs 12 residues. The CDR3 reads CASTPSSNEQFF. The CDR3 bases are TGTGCCAGCACCCCATCTAGCAATGAGCAGTTCTTC.

This clonotype has a handful of counts. This chain links TRBV20-1 with TRBJ2-1; 11 bases match TRBD2. The V and J ends lost 4 bases and 9 bases, in that order; junction bases with no gene match: 11. Per the germline V gene, CDR1 is DFQATT and CDR2 is SNEGSKA (reference sequence). The CDR3 is made up of 15 amino acids. The CDR3, as DNA: TGCAGTGCTAAGTATAGCGGGAGGGCCGGAGGTGAGCAGTTCTTC. This gives the protein CSAKYSGRAGGEQFF.

At least ten counts were recorded for this clonotype. The chain combines TRBV12-3 or TRBV12-4 with TRBJ2-1, with a tentative D call TRBD2 (6 bases). The CDR3 runs to 15 residues. V lost 3 bases to trimming and J lost 6 bases, with 15 bases between them. CDR3 in amino acids: CASSFPPAGINEQFF. Written as DNA, the CDR3 is TGTGCCAGCAGTTTCCCCCCGGCGGGAATCAATGAGCAGTTCTTC.

This chain links TRBV4-1 with TRBJ2-3; D tentatively reads TRBD1 or TRBD2 (5 bases each). Trimming took off 3 bases at V and 3 bases at J, with 10 bases between the two ends. This CDR3 comprises 14 residues. CDR1 is MGHRA, CDR2 YSYEKL, per germline. The chain's CDR3 is CASSHGALTDTQYF. CDR3 nucleotide sequence: TGCGCCAGCAGCCACGGGGCCTTAACAGATACGCAGTATTTT.

This clonotype has ten or more counts. The chain joins TRBV29-1 to TRBJ2-7; the match to TRBD2 covers 9 bases. Per the germline V gene, CDR1 is SQVTM and CDR2 is ANQGSEA. V lost 1 base to trimming and J lost 0 bases; unmatched junction nucleotides: 4. CDR3 size: 15 residues. The CDR3 spells CSVEAASGISYEQYF. The CDR3 coding sequence is TGCAGCGTTGAAGCGGCTAGCGGGATCTCCTACGAGCAGTACTTC.

The rearrangement uses TRBV3-1 and TRBJ2-1; 9 nucleotides align to TRBD1. With 2 bases clipped from V and 8 bases from J, the junction kept 13 bases outside the gene matches. CDR1 and CDR2 from the germline V gene are LGHDT and YNNKEL (reference sequence). This CDR3 is 17 amino acids long. Here the CDR3 DNA reads TGTGCCAGCAGCCAACCCCTAGGACAGGGGAAACTCGATGAGCAGTTCTTC. Translation gives CASSQPLGQGKLDEQFF.

This sequence joins TRBV27 and TRBJ2-7; 7 bases line up with TRBD1. The CDR3 contains 14 residues. Germline loops: CDR1 MNHEY, CDR2 SMNVEV (reference sequence). V dropped 5 bases and J dropped 2; count of bases not matched to a gene: 6. The CDR3 DNA follows: TGTGCCAGCAGTAACCCGACAGGGCCCTACGAGCAGTACTTC. Its protein product is CASSNPTGPYEQYF.

This clonotype has just a few counts. The chain couples TRBV11-2 to TRBJ2-5; TRBD2 aligns across 12 bases. Unmatched junction bases numbered 4, after V lost 7 bases and J lost 1 base. Germline CDR1 SGHAT, CDR2 FQNNGV. The CDR3 has 15 amino acids. The CDR3 reads CASTRTSGAQETQYF. The CDR3 nucleotides are TGTGCCAGCACCAGGACTAGCGGGGCCCAAGAGACCCAGTACTTC.

This clonotype was counted many times. The rearrangement links TRBV18 to TRBJ2-1; D is ambiguous. Per the germline V gene, CDR1 is KGHSH and CDR2 is LQKENI. The V end was cut by 8 bases, the J end by 10 bases, with 12 bases between. This CDR3 has 11 residues. The CDR3 is CASSPGTEQFF. In DNA, the CDR3 is TGTGCCAGCAGCCCCGGTACCGAGCAGTTCTTC.

J is TRBJ1-2 and V is TRBV7-6, with 7 bases matching TRBD1. This CDR3 is 14 amino acids long. The junction had 7 bases not matched to a gene; V was cut back by 5 bases and J by 4 bases. Looked up from germline, CDR1 is SGHVS and CDR2 is FNYEAQ. CDR3 sequence reads: CASSPRQGSYGYTF. CDR3 nucleotide sequence: TGTGCCAGCAGCCCCCGACAGGGTTCCTATGGCTACACCTTC.